The source of this TCR beta chain is a study of T cell responses to AZD1222 COVID-19 vaccine. Study in general: Pooling was applied to second doses at about 4 or about 12 weeks.

This clone appeared a single time. Antigen specificity is unknown. General study findings and limits: Seropositive status at baseline applied to only six AZD1222 recipients.

Using immunoSEQ multiplex PCR, the repertoire was profiled, and TCRdb retains in-frame clones only, with some absent. The sample shows 100,000 to 150,000 clones, 89% of them seen only once. The starting material was peripheral blood, obtained on day 0 of AZD1222 vaccination. The receptor was derived from an adult in good health.

CDR3 amino acids: CASSFYLQAGISPLHF. CDR3 coding DNA: TGTGCCAGCAGCTTCTATCTGCAAGCGGGGATTTCACCCCTCCACTTT. The V and J genes are TRBV7-9 and TRBJ1-6; D not certain. Trimming pared 3 bases from V and 9 bases from J, leaving 18 bases between. CDR3 length: 16 amino acids. The germline CDR1 and CDR2 sequences are SEHNR and FQNEAQ (reference sequence).